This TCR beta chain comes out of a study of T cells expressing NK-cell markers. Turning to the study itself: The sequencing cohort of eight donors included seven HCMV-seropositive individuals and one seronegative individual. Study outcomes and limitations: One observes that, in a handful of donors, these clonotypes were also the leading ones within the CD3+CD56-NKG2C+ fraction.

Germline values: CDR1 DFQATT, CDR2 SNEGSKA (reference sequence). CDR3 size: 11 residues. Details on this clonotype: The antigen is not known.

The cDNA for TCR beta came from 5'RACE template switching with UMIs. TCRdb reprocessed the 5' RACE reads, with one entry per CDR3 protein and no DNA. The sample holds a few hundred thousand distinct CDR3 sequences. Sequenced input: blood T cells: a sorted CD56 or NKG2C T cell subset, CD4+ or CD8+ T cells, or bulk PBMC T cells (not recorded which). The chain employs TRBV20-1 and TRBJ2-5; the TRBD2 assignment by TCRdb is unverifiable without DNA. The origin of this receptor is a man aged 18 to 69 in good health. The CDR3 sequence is CSWTSQETQYF.